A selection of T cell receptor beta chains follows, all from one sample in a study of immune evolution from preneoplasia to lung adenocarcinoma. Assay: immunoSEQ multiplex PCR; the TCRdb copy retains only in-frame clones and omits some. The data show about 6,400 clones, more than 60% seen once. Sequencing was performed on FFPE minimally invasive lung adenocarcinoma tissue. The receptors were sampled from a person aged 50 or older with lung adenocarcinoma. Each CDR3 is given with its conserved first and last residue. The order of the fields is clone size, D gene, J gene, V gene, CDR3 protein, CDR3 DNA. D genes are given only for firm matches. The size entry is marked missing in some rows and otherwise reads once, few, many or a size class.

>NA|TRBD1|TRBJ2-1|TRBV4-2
CASSQAGQGYNEQFF
TGTGCCAGCAGCCAAGCGGGACAGGGGTACAATGAGCAGTTCTTC
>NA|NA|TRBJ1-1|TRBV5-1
CASSLATGNTEAFF
TGCGCCAGCAGCTTGGCCACGGGGAACACTGAAGCTTTCTTT
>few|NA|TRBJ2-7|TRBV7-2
CASSLAPSESYEQYF
TGTGCCAGCAGCTTAGCCCCTAGCGAGAGCTACGAGCAGTACTTC
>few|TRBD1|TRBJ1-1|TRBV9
CASSPRQGPNTEAFF
TGTGCCAGCAGCCCCCGACAGGGACCTAACACTGAAGCTTTCTTT
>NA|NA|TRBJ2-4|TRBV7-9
CASSLVGQVAKNIQYF
TGTGCCAGCAGCTTAGTTGGACAAGTAGCCAAAAACATTCAGTACTTC
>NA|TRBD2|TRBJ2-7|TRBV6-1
CASSEPSGLAGFSYEQYF
TGTGCCAGCAGTGAACCGTCTGGACTAGCGGGTTTCTCCTACGAGCAGTACTTC
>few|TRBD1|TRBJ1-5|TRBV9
CASSGGGSNQPQHF
TGTGCCAGCAGCGGAGGGGGCAGCAATCAGCCCCAGCATTTT
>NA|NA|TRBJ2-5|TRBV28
CASSRGSRPETQYF
TGTGCCAGCAGTCGGGGGTCCCGCCCTGAGACCCAGTACTTC
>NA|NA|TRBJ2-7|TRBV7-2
CASSPRGDEQYF
TGTGCCAGCAGCCCGCGCGGGGACGAGCAGTACTTC
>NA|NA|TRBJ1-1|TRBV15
CATSKGLNTEAFF
TGTGCCACCTCCAAGGGCCTGAACACTGAAGCTTTCTTT
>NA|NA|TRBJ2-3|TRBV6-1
CASILTATSTDTQYF
TGTGCCAGCATTTTAACAGCGACTAGCACAGATACGCAGTATTTT
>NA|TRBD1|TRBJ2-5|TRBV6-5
CASSRGWSQETQYF
TGTGCCAGCAGCAGGGGGTGGAGTCAAGAGACCCAGTACTTC
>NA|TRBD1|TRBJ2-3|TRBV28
CASRWTGGFVGDTQYF
TGTGCCAGCAGATGGACAGGGGGATTTGTAGGAGATACGCAGTATTTT
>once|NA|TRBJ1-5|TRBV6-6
CASSYSTGNQPQHF
TGTGCCAGCAGTTATTCCACAGGTAACCAGCCCCAGCATTTT
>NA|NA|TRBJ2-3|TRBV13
CASSSTRADTQYF
TGTGCCAGCAGCTCAACTAGGGCAGATACGCAGTATTTT
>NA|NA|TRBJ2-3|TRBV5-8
CASTWGRGTDTQYF
TGTGCCAGCACCTGGGGACGGGGCACAGATACGCAGTATTTT
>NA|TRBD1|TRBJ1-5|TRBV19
CASRLTGGSNQPQHF
TGTGCCAGTAGACTAACAGGGGGAAGCAATCAGCCCCAGCATTTT
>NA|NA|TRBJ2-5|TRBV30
CAWSVWGSETQYF
TGTGCCTGGAGTGTATGGGGGTCGGAGACCCAGTACTTC
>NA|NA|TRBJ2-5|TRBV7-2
CASSSYGETQYF
TGTGCCAGCAGCTCGTACGGAGAGACCCAGTACTTC